This TCR beta chain was sequenced in a study of shared clonotypes between healthy human individuals. The V gene end was trimmed by 0 bases and the J gene end by 2 bases; junction bases not matched to a gene: 6. Per the germline V gene, CDR1 is SGDLS and CDR2 is YYNGEE. CDR3 length equals 16 residues. Naive CD8 cells lacked CD45RO and underwent positive selection for CCR7, leaving out terminally differentiated effector memory CD45RA+ cells. All donors were Caucasian adults living in Nashville, Tennessee. As regards this clone: As yet, its antigen is unknown.

Points from the study as a whole: In general, naive subsets displayed greater estimated richness than memory subsets did. When compared with the clonotypes that were shared by all four sorted-subset donors, the non-shared clonotypes turned out to have lower generation probabilities.

Each sorted subset replicate got 200 ng genomic DNA, roughly 30,000 genomes. Data came from immunoSEQ multiplex PCR; TCRdb stores just in-frame clones and leaves some out. The sample records about 700,000 clones, 92% being singletons. The specimen sequenced was naive CD8+ T cells sorted from blood. The source of this sequence is a man aged 30 to 39 in good health. The rearrangement uses TRBV9 and TRBJ2-3, with TRBD2 matching over 7 bases. The DNA for the CDR3 is TGTGCCAGCAGCGTAGCTCGGGGAGGGGTCACAGATACGCAGTATTTT. It specifies CASSVARGGVTDTQYF.